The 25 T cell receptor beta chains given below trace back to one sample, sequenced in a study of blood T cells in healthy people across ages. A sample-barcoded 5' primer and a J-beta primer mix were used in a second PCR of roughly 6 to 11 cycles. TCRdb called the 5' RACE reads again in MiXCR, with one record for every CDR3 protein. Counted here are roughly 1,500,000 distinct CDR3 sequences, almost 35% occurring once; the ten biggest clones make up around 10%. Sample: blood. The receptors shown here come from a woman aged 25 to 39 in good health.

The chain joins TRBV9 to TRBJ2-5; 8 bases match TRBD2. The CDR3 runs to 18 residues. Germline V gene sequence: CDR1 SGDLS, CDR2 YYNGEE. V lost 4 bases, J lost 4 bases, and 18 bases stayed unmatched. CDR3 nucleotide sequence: TGTGCCAGCAGCCCCTGGGGAGGGGTAGCGGGAATGGGAGAGACCCAGTACTTC. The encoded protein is CASSPWGGVAGMGETQYF.

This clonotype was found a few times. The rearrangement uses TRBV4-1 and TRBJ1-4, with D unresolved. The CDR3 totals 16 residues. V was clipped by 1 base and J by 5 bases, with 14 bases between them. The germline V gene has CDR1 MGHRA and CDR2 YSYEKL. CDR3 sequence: CASSQGPSLVNEKLFF. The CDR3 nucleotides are TGCGCCAGCAGCCAAGGCCCGTCACTAGTCAATGAAAAACTGTTTTTT.

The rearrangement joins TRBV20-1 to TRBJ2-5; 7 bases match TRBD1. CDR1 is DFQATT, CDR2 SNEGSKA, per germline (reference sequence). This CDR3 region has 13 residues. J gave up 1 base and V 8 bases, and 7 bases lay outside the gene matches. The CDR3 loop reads CSTYRGFQETQYF. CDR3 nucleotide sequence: TGCAGTACGTACAGGGGCTTCCAAGAGACCCAGTACTTC.

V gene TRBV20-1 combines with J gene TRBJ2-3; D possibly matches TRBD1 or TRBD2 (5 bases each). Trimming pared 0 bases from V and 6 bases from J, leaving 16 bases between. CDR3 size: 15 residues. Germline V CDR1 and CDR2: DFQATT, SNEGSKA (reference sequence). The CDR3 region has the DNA TGCAGTGCTAGAGATCGCGCGGGTGGGGCGGATACGCAGTATTTT. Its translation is CSARDRAGGADTQYF.

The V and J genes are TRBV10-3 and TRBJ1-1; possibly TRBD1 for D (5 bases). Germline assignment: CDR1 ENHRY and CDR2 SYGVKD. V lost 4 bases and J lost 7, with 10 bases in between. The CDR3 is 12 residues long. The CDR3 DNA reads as TGTGCCATCAGTGCCCGGGACGGTGAAGCTTTCTTT. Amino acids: CAISARDGEAFF.

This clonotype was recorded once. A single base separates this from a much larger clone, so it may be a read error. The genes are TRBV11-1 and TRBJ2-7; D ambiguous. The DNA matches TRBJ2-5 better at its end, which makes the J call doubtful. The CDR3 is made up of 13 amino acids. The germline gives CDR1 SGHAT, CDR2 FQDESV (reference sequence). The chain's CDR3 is CASSSGALETQYF. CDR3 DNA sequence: TGTGCCAGCAGCTCAGGCGCTTTGGAGACCCAGTACTTC.

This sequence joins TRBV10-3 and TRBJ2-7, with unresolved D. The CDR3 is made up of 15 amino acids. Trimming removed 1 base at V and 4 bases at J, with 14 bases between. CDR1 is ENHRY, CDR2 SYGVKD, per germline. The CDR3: CAISELGNRYYEQYF. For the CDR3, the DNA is TGTGCCATCAGTGAGTTGGGAAATCGTTATTACGAGCAGTACTTC.

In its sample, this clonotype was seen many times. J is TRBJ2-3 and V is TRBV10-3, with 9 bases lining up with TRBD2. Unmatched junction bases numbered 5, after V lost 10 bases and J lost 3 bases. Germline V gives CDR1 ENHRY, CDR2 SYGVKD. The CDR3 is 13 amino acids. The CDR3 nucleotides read TGTGCCACCGTAGCGGGGGTTACAGATACGCAGTATTTT. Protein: CATVAGVTDTQYF.

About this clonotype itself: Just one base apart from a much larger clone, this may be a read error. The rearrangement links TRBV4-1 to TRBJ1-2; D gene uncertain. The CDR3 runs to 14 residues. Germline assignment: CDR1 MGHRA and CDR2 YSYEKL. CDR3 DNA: TGCGCCTGCAGCCAAGTTATGTCAGACTATGGCTACACCTTC. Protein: CACSQVMSDYGYTF.

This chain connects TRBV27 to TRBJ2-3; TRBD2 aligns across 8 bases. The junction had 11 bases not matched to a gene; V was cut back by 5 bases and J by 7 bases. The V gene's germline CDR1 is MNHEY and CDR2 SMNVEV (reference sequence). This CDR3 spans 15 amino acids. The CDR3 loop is CASSTAASGLNTQYF. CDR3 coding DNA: TGTGCCAGCAGTACGGCGGCTAGCGGGTTAAATACGCAGTATTTT.

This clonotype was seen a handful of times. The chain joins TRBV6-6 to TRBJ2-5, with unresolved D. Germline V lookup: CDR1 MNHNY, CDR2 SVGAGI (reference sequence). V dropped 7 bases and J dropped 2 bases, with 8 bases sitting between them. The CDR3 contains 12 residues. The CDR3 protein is CASKGRQETQYF. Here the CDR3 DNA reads TGTGCCAGCAAGGGCAGACAAGAGACCCAGTACTTC.

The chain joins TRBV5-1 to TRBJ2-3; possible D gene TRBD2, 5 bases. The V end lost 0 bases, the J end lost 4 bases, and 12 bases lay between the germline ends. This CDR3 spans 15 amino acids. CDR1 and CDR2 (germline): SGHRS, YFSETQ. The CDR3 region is CASSLGLGVADTQYF. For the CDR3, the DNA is TGCGCCAGCAGCTTGGGCCTCGGGGTTGCAGATACGCAGTATTTT.

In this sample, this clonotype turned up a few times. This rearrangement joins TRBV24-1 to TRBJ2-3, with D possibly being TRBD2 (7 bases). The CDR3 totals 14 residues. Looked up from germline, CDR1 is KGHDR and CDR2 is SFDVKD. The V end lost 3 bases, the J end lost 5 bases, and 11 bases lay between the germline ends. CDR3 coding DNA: TGTGCCACCAGTGATCGGGGGGCCGGAGATACGCAGTATTTT. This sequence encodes CATSDRGAGDTQYF.

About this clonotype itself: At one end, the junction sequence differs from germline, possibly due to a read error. The CDR3 protein is CVSSPTGQALGKQYF. The CDR3 coding sequence is TGTGTCAGCAGCCCTACGGGACAGGCCCTCGGGAAGCAGTACTTC. The chain has TRBV3-1 and TRBJ2-5; 8 bases are shared with TRBD1. The germline V gene encodes CDR1 LGHDT and CDR2 YNNKEL (reference sequence). The CDR3 is made up of 15 amino acids.

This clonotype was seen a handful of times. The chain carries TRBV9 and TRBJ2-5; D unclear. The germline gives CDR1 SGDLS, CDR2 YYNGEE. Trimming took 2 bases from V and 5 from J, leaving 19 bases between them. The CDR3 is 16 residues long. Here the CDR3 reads CASSVGRAGYQETQYF. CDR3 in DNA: TGTGCCAGCAGCGTCGGTCGGGCAGGCTATCAGGAGACCCAGTACTTC.

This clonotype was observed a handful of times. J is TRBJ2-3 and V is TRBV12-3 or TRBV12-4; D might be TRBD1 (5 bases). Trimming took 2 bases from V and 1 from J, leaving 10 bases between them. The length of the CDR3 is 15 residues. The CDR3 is CASSLPGMGTDTQYF. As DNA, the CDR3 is TGTGCCAGCAGTTTACCAGGGATGGGCACAGATACGCAGTATTTT.

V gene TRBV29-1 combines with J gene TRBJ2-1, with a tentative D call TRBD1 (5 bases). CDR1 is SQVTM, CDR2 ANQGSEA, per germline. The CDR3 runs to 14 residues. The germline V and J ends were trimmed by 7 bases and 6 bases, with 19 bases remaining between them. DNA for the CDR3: TGCAGCGCCTGGCCACCCAACAGGCTCAATGAGCAGTTCTTC. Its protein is CSAWPPNRLNEQFF.

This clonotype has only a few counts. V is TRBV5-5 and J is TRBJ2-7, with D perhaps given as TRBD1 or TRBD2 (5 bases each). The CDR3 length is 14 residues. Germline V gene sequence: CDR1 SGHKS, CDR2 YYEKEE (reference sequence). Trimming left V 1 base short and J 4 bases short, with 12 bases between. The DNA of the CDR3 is TGTGCCAGCAGCTTGTCGCCGTGGGGGTACGAGCAGTACTTC. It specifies CASSLSPWGYEQYF.

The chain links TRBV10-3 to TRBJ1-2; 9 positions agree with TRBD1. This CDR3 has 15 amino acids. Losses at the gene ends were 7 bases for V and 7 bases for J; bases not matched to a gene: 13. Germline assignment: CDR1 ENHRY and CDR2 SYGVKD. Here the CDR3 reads CAITDPGQGFVGYTF. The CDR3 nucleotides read TGTGCCATCACCGACCCGGGACAGGGTTTCGTTGGCTACACCTTC.

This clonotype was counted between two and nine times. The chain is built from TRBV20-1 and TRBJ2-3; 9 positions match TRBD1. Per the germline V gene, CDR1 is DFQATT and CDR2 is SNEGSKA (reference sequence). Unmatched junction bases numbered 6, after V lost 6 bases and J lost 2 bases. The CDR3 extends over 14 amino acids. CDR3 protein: CSAIRDRATDTQYF. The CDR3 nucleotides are TGCAGTGCCATCCGGGACAGGGCCACAGATACGCAGTATTTT.

In DNA form, the CDR3 reads TGTGCCAGCAGCCCCTTGGACAGGGTACGGGACATTCAGTACTTC. Translation: CASSPLDRVRDIQYF. The V and J genes are TRBV11-2 and TRBJ2-4, with 8 bases lining up with TRBD1. V lost 5 bases, J lost 8 bases, and 11 bases stayed unmatched. The V gene's germline CDR1 is SGHAT and CDR2 FQNNGV. The CDR3 runs 15 residues.

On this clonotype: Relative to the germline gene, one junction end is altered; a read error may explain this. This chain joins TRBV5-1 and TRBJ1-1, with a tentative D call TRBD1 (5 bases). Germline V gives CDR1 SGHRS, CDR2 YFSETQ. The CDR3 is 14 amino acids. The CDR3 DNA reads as TGCGCCAGCAGCTGGACACAGACGAACACCGAAGCTTTCTTT. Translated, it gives CASSWTQTNTEAFF.

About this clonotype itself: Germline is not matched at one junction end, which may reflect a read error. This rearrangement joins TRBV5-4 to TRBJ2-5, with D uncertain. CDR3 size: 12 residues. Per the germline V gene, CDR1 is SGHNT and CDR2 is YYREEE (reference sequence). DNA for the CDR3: TGTGCCTGCAGCTTGGAACGGGAGACCCAGTACTTC. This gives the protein CACSLERETQYF.

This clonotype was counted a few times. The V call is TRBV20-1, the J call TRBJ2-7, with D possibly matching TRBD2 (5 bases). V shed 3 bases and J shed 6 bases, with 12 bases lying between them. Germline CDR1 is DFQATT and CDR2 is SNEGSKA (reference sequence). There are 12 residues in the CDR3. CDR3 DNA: TGCAGTGCTAGTGAGGGTGTGGGCGAGCAGTACTTC. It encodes CSASEGVGEQYF.

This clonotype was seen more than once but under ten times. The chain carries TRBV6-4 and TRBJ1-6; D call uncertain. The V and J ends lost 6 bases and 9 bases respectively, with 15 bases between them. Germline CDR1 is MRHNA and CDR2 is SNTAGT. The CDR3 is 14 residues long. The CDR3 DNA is TGTGCCAGCAGCGAGACGGCGTCGGGTTCACCCCTCCACTTT. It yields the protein CASSETASGSPLHF.